Below, 5 T cell receptor beta chains from the same sample are listed, as sequenced in a study of T cells in Graves' hyperthyroidism and ophthalmopathy. RNA transcripts provided the source from which TCR beta CDR3 regions were amplified. The HTBI primer set drove a first-round RT-PCR of the TCR CDR3. Each CDR3 protein is one row after TCRdb ran MiXCR on the multiplex PCR reads. The sample records roughly 380,000 distinct CDR3 sequences, roughly 19% being singletons. The sequenced sample consisted of blood. Receptors originate from a woman between 18 and 29 years old with Graves' hyperthyroidism.

The table lists this clonotype with many counts. The chain uses TRBV6-2 or TRBV6-3 and TRBJ2-7; 7 bases are a match to TRBD2. The CDR3 sequence is 13 residues long. The V gene end was trimmed by 5 bases and the J gene end by 0 bases; junction bases not matched to a gene: 1. In germline, CDR1 is MNHEY, CDR2 SVGEGT. CDR3 sequence reads: CASSSGASYEQYF. The CDR3 region has the DNA TGTGCCAGCAGTAGCGGGGCCTCCTACGAGCAGTACTTC.

In its sample, this clonotype was seen many times. J is TRBJ1-2 and V is TRBV12-3 or TRBV12-4; D gene unclear. The CDR3 is 13 residues long. The V gene lost 7 bases and the J gene lost 2 bases, with 11 bases spanning the gap. CDR3 sequence reads: CASIKDGNYGYTF. The CDR3 nucleotides read TGTGCCAGCATTAAGGACGGAAACTATGGCTACACCTTC.

This clonotype was detected many times. The gene calls are TRBV29-1 and TRBJ1-1; D remains unclear. Germline CDR1 and CDR2: SQVTM and ANQGSEA. The CDR3 runs to 12 residues. Trimming took off 7 bases at V and 3 bases at J, with 12 bases between the two ends. The CDR3 region is CSGRWVDTEAFF. The CDR3 DNA reads TGCAGCGGCCGATGGGTAGACACTGAAGCTTTCTTT.

This clonotype showed up many times. The J gene is TRBJ2-5, the V gene TRBV6-1; 13 bases map to TRBD2. This CDR3 comprises 15 residues. The V and J ends lost 8 bases and 5 bases, in that order; junction bases with no gene match: 8. Germline V lookup: CDR1 MNHNS, CDR2 SASEGT. CDR3 residues: CASSGLAGVGETQYF. The CDR3 DNA sequence: TGTGCCAGCTCAGGACTAGCGGGGGTCGGTGAGACCCAGTACTTC.

The genes are TRBV7-2 and TRBJ2-7, with 14 bases lining up with TRBD2. The CDR3 spans 14 residues. Trimming removed 4 bases from V and 9 bases from J; junction bases left unmatched: 5. Germline CDR1 is SGHTA and CDR2 is FQGNSA. Written as DNA, the CDR3 is TGTGCCAGCAGCTCCGGGACTAGCGGGAGAAGGCAGTACTTC. Protein product: CASSSGTSGRRQYF. Based on the CDR3 plus reference TRBV7-2 and TRBJ2-7, the full variable domain is GAGVSQSPSNKVTEKGKDVELRCDPISGHTALYWYRQSLGQGLEFLIYFQGNSAPDKSGLPSDRFSAERTGGSVSTLTIQRTQQEDSAVYLCASSSGTSGRRQYFGPGTRLTVT.